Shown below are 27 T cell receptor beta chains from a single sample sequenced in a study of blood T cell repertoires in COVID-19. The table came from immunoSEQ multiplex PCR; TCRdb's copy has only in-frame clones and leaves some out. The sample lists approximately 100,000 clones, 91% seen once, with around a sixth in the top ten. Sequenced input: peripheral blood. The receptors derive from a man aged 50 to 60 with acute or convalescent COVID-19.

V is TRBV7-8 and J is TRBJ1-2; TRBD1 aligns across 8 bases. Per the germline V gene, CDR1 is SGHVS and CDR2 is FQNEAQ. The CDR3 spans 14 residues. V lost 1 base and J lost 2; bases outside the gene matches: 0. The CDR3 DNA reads TGTGCCAGCAGCTTAGGGGACAGGAACTATGGCTACACCTTC. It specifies CASSLGDRNYGYTF.

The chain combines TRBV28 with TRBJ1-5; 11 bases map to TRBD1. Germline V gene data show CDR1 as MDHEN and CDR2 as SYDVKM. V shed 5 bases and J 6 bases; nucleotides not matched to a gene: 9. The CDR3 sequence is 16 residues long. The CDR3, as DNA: TGTGCCAGCAGTACCACCCGGACAGGGGGCCGTCAGCCCCAGCATTTT. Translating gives CASSTTRTGGRQPQHF. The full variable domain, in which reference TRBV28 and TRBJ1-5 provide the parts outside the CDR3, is DVKVTQSSRYLVKRTGEKVFLECVQDMDHENMFWYRQDPGLGLRLIYFSYDVKMKEKGDIPEGYSVSREKKERFSLILESASTNQTSMYLCASSTTRTGGRQPQHFGDGTRLSIL.

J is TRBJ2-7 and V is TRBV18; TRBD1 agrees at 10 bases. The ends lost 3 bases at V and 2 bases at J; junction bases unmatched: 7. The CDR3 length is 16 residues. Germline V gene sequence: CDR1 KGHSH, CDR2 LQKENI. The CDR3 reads CASSPIDRGHPYEQYF. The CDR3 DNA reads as TGTGCCAGCTCACCGATCGACAGGGGGCATCCCTACGAGCAGTACTTC.

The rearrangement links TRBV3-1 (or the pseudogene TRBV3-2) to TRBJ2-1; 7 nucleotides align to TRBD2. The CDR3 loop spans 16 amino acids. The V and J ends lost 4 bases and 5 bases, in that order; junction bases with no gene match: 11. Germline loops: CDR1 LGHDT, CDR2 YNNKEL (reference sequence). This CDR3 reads CASSPPRERGNNEQFF. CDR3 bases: TGTGCCAGCAGCCCACCTCGCGAGCGGGGTAACAATGAGCAGTTCTTC.

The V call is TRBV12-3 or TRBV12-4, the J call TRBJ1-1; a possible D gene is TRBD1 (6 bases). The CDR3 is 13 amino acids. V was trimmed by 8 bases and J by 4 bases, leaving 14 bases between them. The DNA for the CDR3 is TGTGCCAGCGAGTACAGGGAGAGCACTGAAGCTTTCTTT. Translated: CASEYRESTEAFF.

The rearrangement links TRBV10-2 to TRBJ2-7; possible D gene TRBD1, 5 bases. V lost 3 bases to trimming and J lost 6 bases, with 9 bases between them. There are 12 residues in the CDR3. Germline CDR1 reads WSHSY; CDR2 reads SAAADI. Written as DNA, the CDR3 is TGCGCCAGCAGTGAAGGGGTTCGCGAGCAGTACTTC. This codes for CASSEGVREQYF.

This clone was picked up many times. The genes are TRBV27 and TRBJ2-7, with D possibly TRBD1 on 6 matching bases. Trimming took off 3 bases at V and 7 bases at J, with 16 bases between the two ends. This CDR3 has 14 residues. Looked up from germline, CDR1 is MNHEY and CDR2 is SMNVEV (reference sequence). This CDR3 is CASSLGAGNFEQYF. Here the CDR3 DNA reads TGTGCCAGCAGTTTGGGGGCAGGGAACTTTGAGCAGTACTTC.

As DNA, the CDR3 is TGTGCCAGTAGTATTCTCAGCGGGAGATCCCAAGAGACCCAGTACTTC. Protein product: CASSILSGRSQETQYF. The chain couples TRBV19 to TRBJ2-5; 8 bases agree with TRBD2. Per germline, CDR1 LNHDA and CDR2 SQIVND (reference sequence). CDR3 length: 16 amino acids. The J segment lost 1 base and the V segment lost 3 bases, leaving 7 bases of the junction unmatched.

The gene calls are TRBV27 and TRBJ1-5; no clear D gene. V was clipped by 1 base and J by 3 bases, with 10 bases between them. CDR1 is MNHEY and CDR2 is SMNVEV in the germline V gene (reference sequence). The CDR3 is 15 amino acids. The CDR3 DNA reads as TGTGCCAGCAGTTTATGGTCCACACACAATCAGCCCCAGCATTTT. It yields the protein CASSLWSTHNQPQHF.

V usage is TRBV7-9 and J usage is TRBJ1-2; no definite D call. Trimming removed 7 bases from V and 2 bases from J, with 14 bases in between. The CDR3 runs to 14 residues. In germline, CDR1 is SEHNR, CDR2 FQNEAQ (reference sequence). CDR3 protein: CASIPSSVNYGYTF. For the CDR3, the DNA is TGTGCCAGCATACCAAGTTCGGTCAACTATGGCTACACCTTC.

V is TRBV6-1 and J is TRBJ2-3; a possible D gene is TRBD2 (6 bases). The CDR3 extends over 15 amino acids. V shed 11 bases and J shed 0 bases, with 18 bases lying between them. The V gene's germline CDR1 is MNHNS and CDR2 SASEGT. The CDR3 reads CAGSSGLTSTDTQYF. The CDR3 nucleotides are TGTGCCGGGAGCTCGGGACTCACTAGCACAGATACGCAGTATTTT.

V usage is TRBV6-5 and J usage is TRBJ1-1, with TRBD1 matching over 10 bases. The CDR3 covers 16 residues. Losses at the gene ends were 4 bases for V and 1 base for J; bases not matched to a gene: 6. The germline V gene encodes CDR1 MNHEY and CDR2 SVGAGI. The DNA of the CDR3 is TGTGCCAGCAGTTTGGGACAGGGGATAGGGAACACTGAAGCTTTCTTT. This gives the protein CASSLGQGIGNTEAFF.

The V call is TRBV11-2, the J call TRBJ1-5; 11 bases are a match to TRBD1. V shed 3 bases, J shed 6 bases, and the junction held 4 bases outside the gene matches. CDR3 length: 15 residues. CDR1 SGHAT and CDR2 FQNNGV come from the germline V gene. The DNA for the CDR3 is TGTGCCAGCAGCTTGGACAGGGGGCATAGTCAGCCCCAGCATTTT. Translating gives CASSLDRGHSQPQHF.

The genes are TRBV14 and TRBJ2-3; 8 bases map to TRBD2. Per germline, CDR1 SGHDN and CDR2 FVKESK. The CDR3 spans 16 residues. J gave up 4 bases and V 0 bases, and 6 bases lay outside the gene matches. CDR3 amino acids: CASSQDHGGAPDTQYF. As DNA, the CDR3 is TGTGCCAGCAGCCAAGATCACGGGGGGGCCCCAGATACGCAGTATTTT. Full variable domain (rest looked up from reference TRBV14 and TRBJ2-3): EAGVTQFPSHSVIEKGQTVTLRCDPISGHDNLYWYRRVMGKEIKFLLHFVKESKQDESGMPNNRFLAERTGGTYSTLKVQPAELEDSGVYFCASSQDHGGAPDTQYFGPGTRLTVL.

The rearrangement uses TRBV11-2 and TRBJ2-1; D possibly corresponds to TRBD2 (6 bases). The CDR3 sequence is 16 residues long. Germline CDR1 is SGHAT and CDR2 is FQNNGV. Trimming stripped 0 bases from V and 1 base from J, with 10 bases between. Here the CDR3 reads CASSLDDRGSYNEQFF. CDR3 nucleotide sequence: TGTGCCAGCAGCTTAGATGATCGGGGGTCCTACAATGAGCAGTTCTTC.

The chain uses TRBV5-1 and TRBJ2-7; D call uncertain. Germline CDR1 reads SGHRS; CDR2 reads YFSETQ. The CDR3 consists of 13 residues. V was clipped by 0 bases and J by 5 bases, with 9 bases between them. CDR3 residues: CASSLGAVDEQYF. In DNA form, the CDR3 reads TGCGCCAGCAGCTTGGGTGCAGTGGACGAGCAGTACTTC.

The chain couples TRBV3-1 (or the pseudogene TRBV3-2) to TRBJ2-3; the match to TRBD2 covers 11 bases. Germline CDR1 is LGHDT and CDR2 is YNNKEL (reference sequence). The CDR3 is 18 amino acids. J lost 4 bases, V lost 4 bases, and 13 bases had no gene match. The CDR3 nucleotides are TGTGCCAGCAGCCGACAGCGAACGGGACTAGCGGTTTCAGATACGCAGTATTTT. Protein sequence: CASSRQRTGLAVSDTQYF.

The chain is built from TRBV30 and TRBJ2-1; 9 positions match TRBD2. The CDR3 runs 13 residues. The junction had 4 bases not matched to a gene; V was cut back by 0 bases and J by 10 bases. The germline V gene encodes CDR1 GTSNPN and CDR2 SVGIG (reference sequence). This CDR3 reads CAWSVTAGGEQFF. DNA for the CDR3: TGTGCCTGGAGTGTTACCGCGGGAGGGGAGCAGTTCTTC.

The CDR3 sequence is CASSYSPTTGNTIYF. CDR3 in DNA: TGTGCCAGCAGTTACTCACCCACTACCGGAAACACCATATATTTT. The chain carries TRBV6-5 and TRBJ1-3, with D unresolved. CDR1 is MNHEY, CDR2 SVGAGI, per germline. V was cut by 0 bases and J by 4 bases, with 10 bases left in between. The CDR3 consists of 15 residues.

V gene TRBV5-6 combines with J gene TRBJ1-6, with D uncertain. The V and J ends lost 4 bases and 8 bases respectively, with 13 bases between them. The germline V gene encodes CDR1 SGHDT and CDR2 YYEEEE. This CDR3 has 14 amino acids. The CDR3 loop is CASSDGSRHSPLHF. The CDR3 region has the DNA TGTGCCAGCAGCGACGGGAGTAGACATTCACCCCTCCACTTT. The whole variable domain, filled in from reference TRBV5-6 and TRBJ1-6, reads DAGVTQSPTHLIKTRGQQVTLRCSPKSGHDTVSWYQQALGQGPQFIFQYYEEEERQRGNFPDRFSGHQFPNYSSELNVNALLLGDSALYLCASSDGSRHSPLHFGNGTRLTVT.

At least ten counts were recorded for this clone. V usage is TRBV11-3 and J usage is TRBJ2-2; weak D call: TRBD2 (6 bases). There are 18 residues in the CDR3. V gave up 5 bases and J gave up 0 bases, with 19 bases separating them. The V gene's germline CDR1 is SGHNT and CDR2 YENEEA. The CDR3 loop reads CASSRPGSGLTNTGELFF. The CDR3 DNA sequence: TGTGCCAGCAGCCGACCCGGGAGCGGGCTAACGAACACCGGGGAGCTGTTTTTT.

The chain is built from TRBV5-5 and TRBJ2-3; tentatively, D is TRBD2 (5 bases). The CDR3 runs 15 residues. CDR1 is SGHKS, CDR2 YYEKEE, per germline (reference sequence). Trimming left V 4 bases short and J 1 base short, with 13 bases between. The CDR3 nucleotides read TGTGCCAGCAGCGAAAAACTGAGGGGCACAGATACGCAGTATTTT. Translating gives CASSEKLRGTDTQYF.

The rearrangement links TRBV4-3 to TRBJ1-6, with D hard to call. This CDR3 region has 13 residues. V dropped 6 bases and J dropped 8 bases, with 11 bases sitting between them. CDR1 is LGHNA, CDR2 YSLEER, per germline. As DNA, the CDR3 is TGCGCCAGCAGGCTAGAGAGGGATTCACCCCTCCACTTT. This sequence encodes CASRLERDSPLHF.

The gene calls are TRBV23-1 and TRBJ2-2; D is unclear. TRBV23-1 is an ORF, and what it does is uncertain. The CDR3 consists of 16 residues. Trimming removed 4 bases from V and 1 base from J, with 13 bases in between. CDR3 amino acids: CASSPNPCRNTGELFF. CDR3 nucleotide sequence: TGCGCCAGCAGTCCTAACCCCTGCCGGAACACCGGGGAGCTGTTTTTT.

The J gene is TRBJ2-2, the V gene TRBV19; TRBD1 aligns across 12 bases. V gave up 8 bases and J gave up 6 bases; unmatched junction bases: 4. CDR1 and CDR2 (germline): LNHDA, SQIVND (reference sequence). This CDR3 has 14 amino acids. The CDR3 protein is CASGGQGAAGELFF. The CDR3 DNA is TGTGCCAGTGGGGGACAGGGGGCGGCCGGGGAGCTGTTTTTT.

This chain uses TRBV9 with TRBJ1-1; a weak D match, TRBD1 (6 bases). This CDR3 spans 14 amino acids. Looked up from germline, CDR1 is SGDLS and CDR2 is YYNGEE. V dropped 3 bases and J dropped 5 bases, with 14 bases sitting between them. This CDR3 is CASSAGGAETEAFF. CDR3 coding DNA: TGTGCCAGCAGCGCTGGGGGGGCGGAAACTGAAGCTTTCTTT.

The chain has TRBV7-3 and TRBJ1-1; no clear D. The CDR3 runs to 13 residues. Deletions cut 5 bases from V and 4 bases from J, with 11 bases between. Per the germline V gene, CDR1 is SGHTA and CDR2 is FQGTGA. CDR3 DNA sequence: TGTGCCAGCAGCCAACCGGGATTCACTGAAGCTTTCTTT. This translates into CASSQPGFTEAFF.